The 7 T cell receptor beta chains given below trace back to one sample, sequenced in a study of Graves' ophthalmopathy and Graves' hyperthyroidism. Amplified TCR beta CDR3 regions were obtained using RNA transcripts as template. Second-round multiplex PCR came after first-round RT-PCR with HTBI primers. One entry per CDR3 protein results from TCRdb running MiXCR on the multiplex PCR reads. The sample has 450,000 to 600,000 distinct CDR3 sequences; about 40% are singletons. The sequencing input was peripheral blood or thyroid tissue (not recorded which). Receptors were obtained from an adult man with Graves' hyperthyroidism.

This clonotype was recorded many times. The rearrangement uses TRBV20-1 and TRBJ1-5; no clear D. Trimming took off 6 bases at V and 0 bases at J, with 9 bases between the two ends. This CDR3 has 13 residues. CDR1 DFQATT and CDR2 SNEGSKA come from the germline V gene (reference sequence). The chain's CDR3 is CSAQENSNQPQHF. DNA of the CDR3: TGCAGTGCCCAGGAAAATAGCAATCAGCCCCAGCATTTT.

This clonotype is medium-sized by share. The CDR3 bases are TGCAGCGGACTGGGACAGGGCTATGGCTACACCTTC. Protein sequence: CSGLGQGYGYTF. This chain joins TRBV29-1 and TRBJ1-2; TRBD1 matches 9 bases. J was trimmed by 4 bases and V by 7 bases; bases with no gene match: 4. Germline assignment: CDR1 SQVTM and CDR2 ANQGSEA. This CDR3 contains 12 residues.

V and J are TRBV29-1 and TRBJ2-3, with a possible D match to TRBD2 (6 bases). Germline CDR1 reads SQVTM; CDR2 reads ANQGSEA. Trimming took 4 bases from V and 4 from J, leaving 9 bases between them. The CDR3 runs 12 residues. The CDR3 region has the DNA TGCAGCGTTGGGGGAGGCCCAGATACGCAGTATTTT. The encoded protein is CSVGGGPDTQYF.

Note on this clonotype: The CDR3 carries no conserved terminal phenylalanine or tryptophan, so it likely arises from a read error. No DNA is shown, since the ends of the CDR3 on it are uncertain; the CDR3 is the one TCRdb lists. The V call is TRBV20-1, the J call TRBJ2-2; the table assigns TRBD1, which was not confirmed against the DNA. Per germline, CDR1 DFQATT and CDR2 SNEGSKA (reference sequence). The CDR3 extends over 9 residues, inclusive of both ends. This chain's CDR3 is CSARWGHDS.

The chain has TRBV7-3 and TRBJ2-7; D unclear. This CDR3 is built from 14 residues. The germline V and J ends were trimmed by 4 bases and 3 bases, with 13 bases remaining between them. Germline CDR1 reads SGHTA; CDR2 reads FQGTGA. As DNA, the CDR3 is TGTGCCAGCAGCTCCTCCGGAAGGAGCTACGAGCAGTACTTC. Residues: CASSSSGRSYEQYF.

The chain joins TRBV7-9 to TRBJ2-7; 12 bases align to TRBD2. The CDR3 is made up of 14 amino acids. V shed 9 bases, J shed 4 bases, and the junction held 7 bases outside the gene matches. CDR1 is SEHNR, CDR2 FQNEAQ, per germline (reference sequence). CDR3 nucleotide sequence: TGTGCCAGAAGGACTAGCGGGGTTGTGTACGAGCAGTACTTC. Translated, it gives CARRTSGVVYEQYF.

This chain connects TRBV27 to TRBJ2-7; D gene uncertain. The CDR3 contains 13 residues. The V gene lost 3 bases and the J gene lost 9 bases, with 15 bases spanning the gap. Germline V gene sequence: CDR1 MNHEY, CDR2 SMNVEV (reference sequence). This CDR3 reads CASSFGQTDGQYF. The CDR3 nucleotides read TGTGCCAGCAGTTTCGGGCAGACGGATGGGCAGTACTTC.